A single sample gave rise to the 23 T cell receptor beta chains below, sequenced in a study of T cell responses to AZD1222 COVID-19 vaccine. Generated by immunoSEQ multiplex PCR, the TCRdb table keeps only in-frame clones and is missing some. The sample lists over 100,000 clones; more than 80% were seen once. This specimen consisted of peripheral blood, obtained on day 0 of AZD1222 vaccination. The receptors here all came from an adult in good health.

This clone was detected only once. The rearrangement joins TRBV7-6 to TRBJ2-5; 8 bases align to TRBD2. V was pared by 1 base and J by 5 bases, with 15 bases of the junction left unmatched. Per the germline V gene, CDR1 is SGHVS and CDR2 is FNYEAQ. CDR3 length equals 18 residues. For the CDR3, the DNA is TGTGCCAGCAGCTTAGGGGCCGGGAGGGCCGCATTTAAGGAGACCCAGTACTTC. It encodes CASSLGAGRAAFKETQYF.

This chain joins TRBV2 and TRBJ2-3, with D perhaps matching TRBD2 (6 bases). Germline CDR1 reads SNHLY; CDR2 reads FYNNEI. This CDR3 region has 16 residues. Trimming removed 7 bases from V and 5 bases from J, with 22 bases in between. The CDR3: CASTLFWDSGGDTQYF. DNA of the CDR3: TGTGCCAGCACGCTATTTTGGGACTCGGGCGGAGATACGCAGTATTTT.

V is TRBV19 and J is TRBJ1-6; D is unclear. V shed 2 bases and J shed 14 bases, with 13 bases lying between them. From germline, CDR1 is LNHDA and CDR2 SQIVND (reference sequence). The CDR3 totals 13 residues. CDR3 protein: CASSISNLSSLHF. The CDR3, as DNA: TGTGCCAGTAGTATAAGCAACCTCTCTTCCCTCCACTTT.

This clone was seen once. The J gene is TRBJ1-1, the V gene TRBV11-1; D is undetermined. The CDR3 consists of 16 residues. Trimming stripped 1 base from V and 4 bases from J, with 16 bases between. Germline V lookup: CDR1 SGHAT, CDR2 FQDESV (reference sequence). CDR3 sequence (DNA): TGTGCCAGCAGCTTAGGTCCGGTTCCGGATACCACTGAAGCTTTCTTT. This codes for CASSLGPVPDTTEAFF.

The chain uses TRBV9 and TRBJ1-2, with D unresolved. Germline V CDR1 and CDR2: SGDLS, YYNGEE. The V end lost 3 bases, the J end lost 5 bases, and 11 bases lay between the germline ends. CDR3 length: 13 amino acids. The DNA of the CDR3 is TGTGCCAGCAGCGCCCGCTGGACGTATGGCTACACCTTC. This translates into CASSARWTYGYTF.

This rearrangement joins TRBV9 to TRBJ1-2; D might be TRBD1 (5 bases). V shed 0 bases and J shed 5 bases, with 11 bases lying between them. CDR3 size: 14 residues. Germline V gives CDR1 SGDLS, CDR2 YYNGEE. CDR3 in DNA: TGTGCCAGCAGCGTAGGGGACCGTTCATATGGCTACACCTTC. It translates to CASSVGDRSYGYTF.

V and J are TRBV5-1 and TRBJ2-5; 8 nucleotides agree with TRBD1. The CDR3 loop spans 15 amino acids. Germline V lookup: CDR1 SGHRS, CDR2 YFSETQ. V shed 3 bases and J 5 bases; nucleotides not matched to a gene: 9. CDR3 sequence (DNA): TGCGCCAGCAGCTCCCTCGGGACAGGCGGGGAGACCCAGTACTTC. Its translation is CASSSLGTGGETQYF. Based on the CDR3 plus reference TRBV5-1 and TRBJ2-5, the full variable domain is KAGVTQTPRYLIKTRGQQVTLSCSPISGHRSVSWYQQTPGQGLQFLFEYFSETQRNKGNFPGRFSGRQFSNSRSEMNVSTLELGDSALYLCASSSLGTGGETQYFGPGTRLLVL.

V and J are TRBV7-9 and TRBJ2-7; 8 bases match TRBD2. Germline values: CDR1 SEHNR, CDR2 FQNEAQ (reference sequence). The CDR3 covers 14 residues. Losses at the gene ends were 6 bases for V and 3 bases for J; bases not matched to a gene: 7. The CDR3 protein is CASRGGLGGYEQYF. Here the CDR3 DNA reads TGTGCCAGCAGAGGGGGACTAGGAGGCTACGAGCAGTACTTC. The full variable domain, rest sourced from reference TRBV7-9 and TRBJ2-7, is DTGVSQNPRHKITKRGQNVTFRCDPISEHNRLYWYRQTLGQGPEFLTYFQNEAQLEKSRLLSDRFSAERPKGSFSTLEIQRTEQGDSAMYLCASRGGLGGYEQYFGPGTRLTVT.

The V gene is TRBV27, the J gene TRBJ2-2; 8 nucleotides agree with TRBD2. The CDR3 is 17 amino acids. V shed 3 bases and J 2 bases; nucleotides not matched to a gene: 8. Germline CDR1 is MNHEY and CDR2 is SMNVEV (reference sequence). The chain's CDR3 is CASSFSGSGGNTGELFF. Here the CDR3 DNA reads TGTGCCAGCAGTTTCTCGGGGAGCGGGGGTAACACCGGGGAGCTGTTTTTT.

This chain uses TRBV6-5 with TRBJ1-1; D gene unclear. The germline V gene encodes CDR1 MNHEY and CDR2 SVGAGI. This CDR3 comprises 11 residues. With 5 bases removed from V and 8 bases from J, the gap between germline ends came to 9 bases. The DNA of the CDR3 is TGTGCCAGCAGTCTCAAGGGAGAAGCTTTCTTT. Amino acid sequence: CASSLKGEAFF.

This chain joins TRBV14 and TRBJ2-3; tentatively, D is TRBD2 (6 bases). The V gene lost 5 bases and the J gene lost 3 bases, with 15 bases spanning the gap. The CDR3 has 15 amino acids. Germline assignment: CDR1 SGHDN and CDR2 FVKESK. The CDR3 loop reads CASSSRVGGTDTQYF. The CDR3 bases are TGTGCCAGCAGCAGTAGGGTTGGGGGGACAGATACGCAGTATTTT.

This chain uses TRBV9 with TRBJ2-3; 7 bases align to TRBD2. CDR1 is SGDLS and CDR2 is YYNGEE in the germline V gene. J lost 0 bases, V lost 1 base, and 5 bases had no gene match. The CDR3 is 16 residues long. CDR3 protein: CASSVWSGGSTDTQYF. In DNA, the CDR3 is TGTGCCAGCAGCGTATGGTCCGGGGGGAGCACAGATACGCAGTATTTT.

The rearrangement uses TRBV5-1 and TRBJ2-5; D uncertain. Germline V gene lookup returns CDR1 SGHRS and CDR2 YFSETQ. V dropped 0 bases and J dropped 0 bases, with 12 bases sitting between them. CDR3 length: 16 residues. The DNA for the CDR3 is TGCGCCAGCAGCTTGGTCTCCTCCGGGTACCAAGAGACCCAGTACTTC. This gives the protein CASSLVSSGYQETQYF.

The chain employs TRBV10-3 and TRBJ1-5, with D maybe TRBD1 (5 bases). Trimming removed 0 bases at V and 6 bases at J, with 9 bases between. CDR3 size: 14 residues. Per the germline V gene, CDR1 is ENHRY and CDR2 is SYGVKD. This chain's CDR3 is CAISESGRRQPQHF. CDR3 nucleotide sequence: TGTGCCATCAGTGAGTCGGGGCGGCGTCAGCCCCAGCATTTT.

V and J are TRBV28 and TRBJ2-5; 13 bases line up with TRBD2. With 6 bases clipped from V and 7 bases from J, the junction kept 5 bases outside the gene matches. The V gene's germline CDR1 is MDHEN and CDR2 SYDVKM. This CDR3 has 14 amino acids. In DNA form, the CDR3 reads TGTGCCAGCAGCCGGACTAGCGGGAGTGGGACCCAGTACTTC. Translation: CASSRTSGSGTQYF.

V gene TRBV9 combines with J gene TRBJ2-3; TRBD1 aligns across 8 bases. J lost 3 bases, V lost 5 bases, and 2 bases had no gene match. Germline CDR1 SGDLS, CDR2 YYNGEE. The CDR3 sequence is 13 residues long. CDR3 in amino acids: CASRGTGTDTQYF. The CDR3 DNA reads TGTGCCAGCAGGGGGACAGGTACAGATACGCAGTATTTT.

CDR3 coding DNA: TGTGCCAGCACTACCGGGACAGGGGTCTCCTACGAGCAGTACTTC. It translates to CASTTGTGVSYEQYF. The chain combines TRBV28 with TRBJ2-7; 10 nucleotides align to TRBD1. The CDR3 length is 15 residues. V shed 7 bases and J 0 bases; nucleotides not matched to a gene: 6. The germline V gene has CDR1 MDHEN and CDR2 SYDVKM.

This chain connects TRBV2 to TRBJ1-4; D unclear. The CDR3 totals 13 residues. Germline V gene lookup returns CDR1 SNHLY and CDR2 FYNNEI. The V gene lost 5 bases and the J gene lost 10 bases, with 14 bases spanning the gap. This CDR3 reads CASSNQPGGKLFF. The CDR3 DNA is TGTGCCAGCAGTAACCAACCTGGAGGAAAACTGTTTTTT.

This chain connects TRBV27 to TRBJ1-5, with D possibly matching TRBD1 (5 bases). CDR3 size: 15 residues. Germline CDR1 and CDR2: MNHEY and SMNVEV (reference sequence). Trimming took 6 bases from V and 3 from J, leaving 15 bases between them. CDR3 in DNA: TGTGCCAGCAGCAAAAACCGACAGTACAATCAGCCCCAGCATTTT. Amino acids: CASSKNRQYNQPQHF.

V gene TRBV5-4 combines with J gene TRBJ2-1, with no clear D. Trimming pared 0 bases from V and 10 bases from J, leaving 14 bases between. Germline V gene sequence: CDR1 SGHNT, CDR2 YYREEE (reference sequence). The CDR3 is made up of 14 amino acids. The CDR3 DNA sequence: TGTGCCAGCAGCTTGGCCGGCGTGGGCAAGGAGCAGTTCTTC. Translation gives CASSLAGVGKEQFF.

This chain connects TRBV11-2 to TRBJ2-3; D could derive from TRBD1 or TRBD2 (5 bases each). Germline CDR1 is SGHAT and CDR2 is FQNNGV. The CDR3 has 16 residues. Trimming removed 5 bases from V and 3 bases from J, with 18 bases in between. The CDR3, as DNA: TGTGCCAGCAGCCCAGCCGACTTGTGGGGGACAGATACGCAGTATTTT. Translated, it gives CASSPADLWGTDTQYF.

This chain links TRBV7-3 with TRBJ1-1; no firm D call. This CDR3 region has 13 residues. Germline V gene sequence: CDR1 SGHTA, CDR2 FQGTGA. V lost 5 bases and J lost 11, with 18 bases in between. The chain's CDR3 is CASSQDGDKTAFF. The CDR3 DNA is TGTGCCAGCAGCCAGGACGGAGATAAAACTGCTTTCTTT. Full variable domain (remainder filled in from reference TRBV7-3 and TRBJ1-1): GAGVSQTPSNKVTEKGKYVELRCDPISGHTALYWYRQSLGQGPEFLIYFQGTGAADDSGLPNDRFFAVRPEGSVSTLKIQRTERGDSAVYLCASSQDGDKTAFFGQGTRLTVV.

The V gene is TRBV9, the J gene TRBJ1-2; D is ambiguous. V shed 4 bases and J shed 4 bases, with 14 bases lying between them. The CDR3 contains 14 residues. CDR1 and CDR2 from the germline V gene are SGDLS and YYNGEE. DNA of the CDR3: TGTGCCAGCAGCCCGCGGACGGCTGCCTATGGCTACACCTTC. As protein: CASSPRTAAYGYTF.